This TCR beta chain comes out of a study of cytomegalovirus exposure and HLA in healthy donors. Vbeta (60) and Jbeta (13) primers were used in the PCR. Assay used: immunoSEQ multiplex PCR; TCRdb lists only in-frame clones, some missing. The data hold roughly 81,000 clones, with around 80% observed a single time. Study results and limitations: 15,000 to 20,000 TCR beta sequences were associated with HLA alleles at 0.05 false discovery rate in a later analysis. The study reported that TCR beta sequences accurately predicted HLA-A and HLA-B alleles in most subjects. The authors excluded some V segments, including TRBV6-2 and TRBV6-3, as indistinguishable. Later analysis suggested most CMV-associated TCR beta chains were HLA-restricted.

To note about this clone: Its antigen is as yet unknown.

Deletions cut 1 base from V and 10 bases from J, with 16 bases between. The CDR3 totals 15 residues. CDR1 SGHAT and CDR2 FQNNGV come from the germline V gene. The sequence came from a young man in good health and CMV-seronegative. The source material was PBMCs. The genes are TRBV11-2 and TRBJ1-4; a weak D match, TRBD1 (5 bases). The DNA for the CDR3 is TGTGCCAGCAGCTTAGGGGACGGGGGGATCGGAAAACTGTTTTTT. It is translated as CASSLGDGGIGKLFF.